Below are 31 T cell receptor beta chains sequenced from a single sample in a study of T cell responses to AZD1222 COVID-19 vaccine. Sequencing was performed with immunoSEQ multiplex PCR; in TCRdb, only in-frame clones are kept and a portion is missing. The sample carries around 100,000 clones, about 88% recorded once. The input for sequencing was peripheral blood, taken on day 0 of AZD1222 vaccination. The receptors were gathered from an adult in good health.

This chain uses TRBV6-2 or TRBV6-3 with TRBJ2-3, with D perhaps given as TRBD1 or TRBD2 (5 bases each). Germline V gene data show CDR1 as MNHEY and CDR2 as SVGEGT. The CDR3 runs to 16 residues. The ends were cut back, 2 bases at V and 6 bases at J, with 18 bases in the middle. CDR3 protein: CASSYGVGTSSDTQYF. The CDR3, as DNA: TGTGCCAGCAGTTACGGGGTCGGGACCTCCTCGGATACGCAGTATTTT.

This clone was recorded once. V gene TRBV18 combines with J gene TRBJ2-3; 11 bases line up with TRBD1. CDR1 and CDR2 from the germline V gene are KGHSH and LQKENI. V lost 3 bases and J lost 4; bases outside the gene matches: 6. The CDR3 has 16 amino acids. The DNA of the CDR3 is TGTGCCAGCTCACCCTTGGGACAGGGGGTACCAGATACGCAGTATTTT. Its protein product is CASSPLGQGVPDTQYF.

This chain uses TRBV5-6 with TRBJ2-3; 7 bases match TRBD2. Trimming cost V 1 base and J 2 bases; bases outside gene matches: 7. From germline, CDR1 is SGHDT and CDR2 YYEEEE. This CDR3 has 16 residues. The CDR3 region is CASSLRASGYTDTQYF. The DNA of the CDR3 is TGTGCCAGCAGCTTGCGGGCTAGCGGCTACACAGATACGCAGTATTTT.

The V and J genes are TRBV5-5 and TRBJ2-7; D remains unclear. Deletions cut 1 base from V and 2 bases from J, with 13 bases between. CDR1 and CDR2 (germline): SGHKS, YYEKEE (reference sequence). This CDR3 region has 15 residues. Here the CDR3 reads CASSLRLPTTYEQYF. The CDR3 DNA reads as TGTGCCAGCAGCTTGAGACTCCCCACTACCTACGAGCAGTACTTC.

V is TRBV13 and J is TRBJ2-1, with TRBD2 identical over 14 bases. Germline V gives CDR1 PRHDT, CDR2 FYEKMQ (reference sequence). The CDR3 is 15 amino acids. V was pared by 5 bases and J by 8 bases, with 5 bases of the junction left unmatched. The CDR3 sequence: CASSAGTSGSYEQFF. Written as DNA, the CDR3 is TGTGCCAGCAGCGCCGGGACTAGCGGGAGCTATGAGCAGTTCTTC. Variable domain in full (rest from reference TRBV13 and TRBJ2-1): AAGVIQSPRHLIKEKRETATLKCYPIPRHDTVYWYQQGPGQDPQFLISFYEKMQSDKGSIPDRFSAQQFSDYHSELNMSSLELGDSALYFCASSAGTSGSYEQFFGPGTRLTVL.

J is TRBJ1-3 and V is TRBV7-8, with a tentative D call TRBD1 (6 bases). V lost 10 bases and J lost 0, with 16 bases in between. Germline loops: CDR1 SGHVS, CDR2 FQNEAQ. This CDR3 has 15 amino acids. The CDR3 bases are TGTGCCACTTACAGGGATACAATCTCTGGAAACACCATATATTTT. This encodes CATYRDTISGNTIYF.

The genes are TRBV4-2 and TRBJ1-6, with D possibly matching TRBD1 (5 bases). Trimming took off 4 bases at V and 6 bases at J, with 16 bases between the two ends. Germline CDR1 reads LGHNA; CDR2 reads YNFKEQ. CDR3 size: 16 residues. Here the CDR3 DNA reads TGTGCCAGCAGCCCATTCAGGGATACGGGTAATTCACCCCTCCACTTT. Translating it yields CASSPFRDTGNSPLHF.

This clone was picked up one time. The chain joins TRBV6-5 to TRBJ1-6, with D unclear. Looked up from germline, CDR1 is MNHEY and CDR2 is SVGAGI. Between the trimmed V and J ends, which lost 0 bases and 10 bases, there was a span of 13 bases. The CDR3 is made up of 15 amino acids. The CDR3 DNA reads TGTGCCAGCAGTTACTCGAGGCCCTTGGGATCACCCCTCCACTTT. It codes for CASSYSRPLGSPLHF.

This clone has a handful of counts. The chain is built from TRBV27 and TRBJ2-7, with 7 positions matching TRBD1. The J segment lost 0 bases and the V segment lost 5 bases, leaving 10 bases of the junction unmatched. Per the germline V gene, CDR1 is MNHEY and CDR2 is SMNVEV (reference sequence). This CDR3 comprises 16 residues. The DNA for the CDR3 is TGTGCCAGCAGTCCCCTTGGGACAGTAAGCTCCTACGAGCAGTACTTC. Translating it yields CASSPLGTVSSYEQYF.

V gene TRBV6-4 combines with J gene TRBJ2-7; 15 bases are shared with TRBD2. Germline V gene lookup returns CDR1 MRHNA and CDR2 SNTAGT. Trimming removed 0 bases from V and 3 bases from J; junction bases left unmatched: 9. This CDR3 contains 19 residues. The CDR3 nucleotides are TGTGCCAGCAGTGACTCCCGAGGACTAGCGGGAGGGCCGAACTACGAGCAGTACTTC. Translating gives CASSDSRGLAGGPNYEQYF.

The gene calls are TRBV5-3 and TRBJ1-5; a weak D match, TRBD1 (6 bases). TRBV5-3 is an ORF; its function is uncertain. Trimming shortened V by 3 bases and J by 5 bases, and 24 bases separated the two germline ends. There are 18 residues in the CDR3. The CDR3, as DNA: TGTGCCAGAAGCTCAGGAGGGGGGGCAGGTCGAACCGATCAGCCCCAGCATTTT. It encodes CARSSGGGAGRTDQPQHF.

The CDR3 region is CASSPQDRSGNTIYF. The CDR3 DNA is TGTGCCAGCTCACCCCAAGACCGTTCCGGAAACACCATATATTTT. The rearrangement uses TRBV18 and TRBJ1-3; no reliable D call. Per the germline V gene, CDR1 is KGHSH and CDR2 is LQKENI. The CDR3 has 15 amino acids. Trimming cost V 3 bases and J 4 bases, with 13 bases left between them.

This chain joins TRBV19 and TRBJ1-5; D gene uncertain. Trimming took off 10 bases at V and 6 bases at J, with 16 bases between the two ends. The CDR3 totals 13 residues. CDR1 LNHDA and CDR2 SQIVND come from the germline V gene (reference sequence). In DNA form, the CDR3 reads TGTGCCACAAGGGAAGAGTGGGGTCAGCCCCAGCATTTT. Translating gives CATREEWGQPQHF.

This clone showed up just once. The chain recombines TRBV6-1 with TRBJ2-3; perhaps TRBD1 as D (7 bases). This CDR3 spans 15 amino acids. Germline-derived CDR1 and CDR2 are MNHNS and SASEGT. V was trimmed by 6 bases and J by 2 bases, leaving 15 bases between them. The CDR3 reads CASSRGTEPTDTQYF. Written as DNA, the CDR3 is TGTGCCAGCAGCCGCGGGACAGAACCCACAGATACGCAGTATTTT.

The V gene is TRBV2, the J gene TRBJ2-2; D is unresolved. V lost 3 bases and J 6 bases, leaving 8 bases between the germline ends. There are 13 residues in the CDR3. Germline assignment: CDR1 SNHLY and CDR2 FYNNEI. CDR3 nucleotide sequence: TGTGCCAGCAGTGACACCGGGCCCGGGGAGCTGTTTTTT. Amino acid sequence: CASSDTGPGELFF.

The gene calls are TRBV6-1 and TRBJ2-1; either TRBD1 or TRBD2 may fit D (5 bases each). Trimming took off 2 bases at V and 3 bases at J, with 11 bases between the two ends. This CDR3 contains 15 residues. CDR1 is MNHNS, CDR2 SASEGT, per germline. This chain's CDR3 is CASSETRDHYNEQFF. The DNA of the CDR3 is TGTGCCAGCAGTGAAACGAGGGACCACTACAATGAGCAGTTCTTC.

V usage is TRBV7-8 and J usage is TRBJ2-2, with TRBD1 matching 8 bases. In germline, CDR1 is SGHVS, CDR2 FQNEAQ. The CDR3 extends over 15 amino acids. V lost 3 bases to trimming and J lost 6 bases; unmatched junction nucleotides: 6. CDR3 in amino acids: CASSFQTGAPGELFF. The CDR3 nucleotides are TGTGCCAGCAGCTTCCAGACAGGGGCCCCCGGGGAGCTGTTTTTT.

The chain combines TRBV9 with TRBJ2-5, with 7 bases that match TRBD1. The junction had 7 bases not matched to a gene; V was cut back by 0 bases and J by 2 bases. The CDR3 is made up of 16 amino acids. Germline V gene sequence: CDR1 SGDLS, CDR2 YYNGEE. As DNA, the CDR3 is TGTGCCAGCAGCGTAGCCCCGACAGGGCGGCAAGAGACCCAGTACTTC. Residues: CASSVAPTGRQETQYF.

This rearrangement joins TRBV3-1 (or the pseudogene TRBV3-2) to TRBJ2-5, with TRBD2 matching 14 bases. J lost 0 bases, V lost 4 bases, and 10 bases had no gene match. This CDR3 region has 19 residues. Germline values: CDR1 LGHDT, CDR2 YNNKEL (reference sequence). The CDR3 nucleotides are TGTGCCAGCAGCCCCCCGGGACTAGCGGGAGAGGAGTACCAAGAGACCCAGTACTTC. It yields the protein CASSPPGLAGEEYQETQYF.

The chain is built from TRBV5-1 and TRBJ2-2; 9 bases align to TRBD1. This CDR3 contains 15 residues. The germline CDR1 and CDR2 sequences are SGHRS and YFSETQ. V gave up 0 bases and J gave up 6 bases; unmatched junction bases: 3. The CDR3 spells CASSLAGTGSGELFF. The CDR3 DNA follows: TGCGCCAGCAGCTTGGCGGGGACAGGGTCCGGGGAGCTGTTTTTT.

The chain carries TRBV7-8 and TRBJ2-2; perhaps TRBD1 as D (6 bases). V lost 5 bases, J lost 7 bases, and 17 bases lay in between. CDR1 and CDR2 from the germline V gene are SGHVS and FQNEAQ. The CDR3 sequence is 15 residues long. This CDR3 reads CASSRGQGLGGELFF. The CDR3 DNA reads as TGTGCCAGCAGCCGAGGGCAGGGGTTAGGCGGGGAGCTGTTTTTT.

The rearrangement links TRBV28 to TRBJ1-2; D possibly corresponds to TRBD1 (5 bases). In germline, CDR1 is MDHEN, CDR2 SYDVKM. The CDR3 contains 14 residues. The germline V and J ends were trimmed by 7 bases and 8 bases, with 20 bases remaining between them. The CDR3 is CASTSVESWGGYTF. DNA for the CDR3: TGTGCCAGCACCTCCGTGGAATCATGGGGGGGCTACACCTTC.

This clone was counted only a few times. This chain links TRBV5-5 with TRBJ1-2; no definite D call. Germline V gene data show CDR1 as SGHKS and CDR2 as YYEKEE (reference sequence). This CDR3 comprises 12 residues. The V and J ends lost 3 bases and 3 bases respectively, with 6 bases between them. The DNA of the CDR3 is TGTGCCAGCAGCTGGGAGGACTATGGCTACACCTTC. Amino acids: CASSWEDYGYTF.

The chain couples TRBV3-1 (or the pseudogene TRBV3-2) to TRBJ2-5, with D uncertain. Germline values: CDR1 LGHDT, CDR2 YNNKEL (reference sequence). The germline V and J ends were trimmed by 4 bases and 2 bases, with 17 bases remaining between them. The CDR3 has 16 residues. The CDR3 protein is CASSPLPAERQETQYF. CDR3 DNA sequence: TGTGCCAGCAGCCCGCTCCCGGCCGAACGGCAAGAGACCCAGTACTTC.

This chain connects TRBV11-2 to TRBJ2-3, with D perhaps matching TRBD2 (5 bases). CDR3 size: 15 residues. Trimming pared 4 bases from V and 0 bases from J, leaving 11 bases between. The germline gives CDR1 SGHAT, CDR2 FQNNGV. The CDR3 region has the DNA TGTGCCAGCAGCTCGGGGAGACAAAGCACAGATACGCAGTATTTT. This translates into CASSSGRQSTDTQYF.

J is TRBJ2-7 and V is TRBV7-2; no clear D gene. This CDR3 has 14 residues. Trimming took 0 bases from V and 3 from J, leaving 9 bases between them. Germline CDR1 and CDR2: SGHTA and FQGNSA. The CDR3 protein is CASSLASGFYEQYF. Here the CDR3 DNA reads TGTGCCAGCAGCTTAGCGTCGGGTTTCTACGAGCAGTACTTC.

The V gene is TRBV4-1, the J gene TRBJ2-7; D remains ambiguous. This CDR3 has 14 amino acids. V lost 1 base and J 9 bases, leaving 16 bases between the germline ends. Germline lookup yields CDR1 MGHRA and CDR2 YSYEKL. The chain's CDR3 is CASSQVQAPQPQYF. CDR3 nucleotide sequence: TGCGCCAGCAGCCAAGTTCAGGCTCCACAACCGCAGTACTTC.

The V and J genes are TRBV27 and TRBJ1-6; 7 nucleotides align to TRBD1. The CDR3 covers 16 residues. The germline V gene encodes CDR1 MNHEY and CDR2 SMNVEV (reference sequence). Trimming cost V 0 bases and J 3 bases; bases outside gene matches: 2. The chain's CDR3 is CASSLSGQNYNSPLHF. The CDR3 DNA follows: TGTGCCAGCAGTTTATCGGGACAGAACTATAATTCACCCCTCCACTTT.

Notes on this clone: One junction end does not reproduce the germline sequence, and a read error may be involved. The chain couples TRBV5-1 to TRBJ2-3; D possibly uses TRBD1 or TRBD2 (5 bases each). The CDR3 has 14 residues. Germline values: CDR1 SGHRS, CDR2 YFSETQ. Here the CDR3 DNA reads TGCGCCACCAGACCCGCGAGGGGCACAAATACGCAGTATTTT. Amino acids: CATRPARGTNTQYF.

The chain is built from TRBV6-6 and TRBJ1-5, with 7 bases aligning to TRBD1. The CDR3 contains 14 residues. The germline V gene encodes CDR1 MNHNY and CDR2 SVGAGI (reference sequence). Trimming cost V 6 bases and J 7 bases; bases outside gene matches: 9. The CDR3 DNA follows: TGTGCCAGCAGGCCGATCCAGGGGGACCAGCCCCAGCATTTT. As protein: CASRPIQGDQPQHF.

This clone was observed a few times. The chain joins TRBV12-3 or TRBV12-4 to TRBJ2-5; D is unresolved. V lost 3 bases to trimming and J lost 5 bases, with 10 bases between them. The CDR3 has 13 residues. CDR3 region: CASSLAELETQYF. DNA for the CDR3: TGTGCCAGCAGTTTGGCCGAATTGGAGACCCAGTACTTC.